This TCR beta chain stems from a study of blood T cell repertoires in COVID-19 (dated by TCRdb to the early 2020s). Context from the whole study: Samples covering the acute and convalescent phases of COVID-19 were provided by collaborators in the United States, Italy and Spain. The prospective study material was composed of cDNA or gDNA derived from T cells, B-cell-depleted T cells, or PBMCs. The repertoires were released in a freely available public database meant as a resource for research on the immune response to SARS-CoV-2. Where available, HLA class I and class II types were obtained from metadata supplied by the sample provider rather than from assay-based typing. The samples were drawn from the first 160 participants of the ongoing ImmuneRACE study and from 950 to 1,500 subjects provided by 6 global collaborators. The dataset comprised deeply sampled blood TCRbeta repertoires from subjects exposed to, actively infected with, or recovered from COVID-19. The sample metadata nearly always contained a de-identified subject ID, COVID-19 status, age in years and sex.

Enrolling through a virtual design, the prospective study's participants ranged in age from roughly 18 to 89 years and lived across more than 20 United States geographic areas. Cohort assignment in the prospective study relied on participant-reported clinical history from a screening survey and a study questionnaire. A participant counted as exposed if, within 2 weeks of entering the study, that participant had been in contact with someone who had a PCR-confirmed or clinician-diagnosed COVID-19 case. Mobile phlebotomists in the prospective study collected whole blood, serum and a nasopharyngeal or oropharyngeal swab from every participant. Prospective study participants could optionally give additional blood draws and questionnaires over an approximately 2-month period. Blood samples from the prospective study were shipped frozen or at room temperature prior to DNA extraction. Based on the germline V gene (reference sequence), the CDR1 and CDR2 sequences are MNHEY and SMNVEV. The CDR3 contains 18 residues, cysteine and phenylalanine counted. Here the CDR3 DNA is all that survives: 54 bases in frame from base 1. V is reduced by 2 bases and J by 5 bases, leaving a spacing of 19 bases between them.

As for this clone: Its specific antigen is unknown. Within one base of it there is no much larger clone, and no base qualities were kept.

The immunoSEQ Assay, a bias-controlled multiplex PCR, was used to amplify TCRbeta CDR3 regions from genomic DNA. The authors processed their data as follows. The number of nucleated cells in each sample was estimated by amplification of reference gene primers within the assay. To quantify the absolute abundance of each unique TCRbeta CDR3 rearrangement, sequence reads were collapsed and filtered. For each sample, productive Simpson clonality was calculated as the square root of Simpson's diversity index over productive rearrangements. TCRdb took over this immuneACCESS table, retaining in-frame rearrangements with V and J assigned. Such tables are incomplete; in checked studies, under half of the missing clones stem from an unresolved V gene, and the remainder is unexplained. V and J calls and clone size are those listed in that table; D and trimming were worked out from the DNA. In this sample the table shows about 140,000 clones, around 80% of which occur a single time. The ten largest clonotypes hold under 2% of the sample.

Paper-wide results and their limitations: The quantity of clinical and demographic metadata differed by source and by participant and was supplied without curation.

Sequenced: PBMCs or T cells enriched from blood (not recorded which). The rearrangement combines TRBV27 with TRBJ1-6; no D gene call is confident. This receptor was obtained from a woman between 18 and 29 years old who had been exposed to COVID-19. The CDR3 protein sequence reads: CASSLRPAGPGDNSPLHF. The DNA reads TGTGCCAGCAGTTTACGCCCGGCTGGCCCCGGGGATAATTCACCCCTCCACTTT.